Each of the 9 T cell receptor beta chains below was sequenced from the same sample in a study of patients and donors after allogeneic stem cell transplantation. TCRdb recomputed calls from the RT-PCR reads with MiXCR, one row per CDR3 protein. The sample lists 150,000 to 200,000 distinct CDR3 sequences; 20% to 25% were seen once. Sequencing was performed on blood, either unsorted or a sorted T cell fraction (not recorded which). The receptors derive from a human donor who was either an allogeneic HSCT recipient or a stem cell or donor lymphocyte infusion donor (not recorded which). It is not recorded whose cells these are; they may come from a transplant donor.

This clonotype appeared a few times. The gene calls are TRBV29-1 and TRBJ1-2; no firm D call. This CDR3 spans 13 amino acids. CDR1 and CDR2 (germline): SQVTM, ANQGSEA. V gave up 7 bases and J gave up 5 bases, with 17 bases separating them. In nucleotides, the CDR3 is TGCAGCGCTCCGGACGAAGGCACTTATGGCTACACCTTC. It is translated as CSAPDEGTYGYTF.

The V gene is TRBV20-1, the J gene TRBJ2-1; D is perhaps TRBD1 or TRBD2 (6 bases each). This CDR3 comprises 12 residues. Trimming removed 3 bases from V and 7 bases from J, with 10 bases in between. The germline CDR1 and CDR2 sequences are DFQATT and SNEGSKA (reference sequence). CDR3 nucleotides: TGCAGTGCTAGGGGGGGCGGGAATGAGCAGTTCTTC. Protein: CSARGGGNEQFF.

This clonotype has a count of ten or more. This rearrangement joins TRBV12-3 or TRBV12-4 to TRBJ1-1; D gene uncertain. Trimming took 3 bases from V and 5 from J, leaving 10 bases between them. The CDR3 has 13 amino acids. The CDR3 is CASSFSQDTEAFF. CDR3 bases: TGTGCCAGCAGTTTCTCCCAGGATACTGAAGCTTTCTTT.

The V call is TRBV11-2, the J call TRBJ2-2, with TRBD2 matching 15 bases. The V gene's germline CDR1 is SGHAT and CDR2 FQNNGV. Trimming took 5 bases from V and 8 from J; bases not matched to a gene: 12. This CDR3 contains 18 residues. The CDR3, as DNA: TGTGCCAGCAGCCCTCGGACTAGCGGGAGGGCCGGCCGAGGGGAGCTGTTTTTT. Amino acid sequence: CASSPRTSGRAGRGELFF. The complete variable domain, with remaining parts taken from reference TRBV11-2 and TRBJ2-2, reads EAGVAQSPRYKIIEKRQSVAFWCNPISGHATLYWYQQILGQGPKLLIQFQNNGVVDDSQLPKDRFSAERLKGVDSTLKIQPAKLEDSAVYLCASSPRTSGRAGRGELFFGEGSRLTVL.

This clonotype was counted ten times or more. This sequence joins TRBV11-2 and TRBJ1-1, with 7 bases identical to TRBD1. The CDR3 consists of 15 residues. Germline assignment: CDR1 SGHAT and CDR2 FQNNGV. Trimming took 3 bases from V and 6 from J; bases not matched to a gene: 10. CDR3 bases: TGTGCCAGCAGCTTGGGGTCTCCAGGGGGATCTGAAGCTTTCTTT. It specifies CASSLGSPGGSEAFF.

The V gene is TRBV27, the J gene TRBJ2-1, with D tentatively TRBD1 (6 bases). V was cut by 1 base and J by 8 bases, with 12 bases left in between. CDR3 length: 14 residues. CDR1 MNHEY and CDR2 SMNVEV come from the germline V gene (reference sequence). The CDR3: CASSLYTGPHEQFF. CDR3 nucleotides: TGTGCCAGCAGTTTATATACAGGGCCCCATGAGCAGTTCTTC.

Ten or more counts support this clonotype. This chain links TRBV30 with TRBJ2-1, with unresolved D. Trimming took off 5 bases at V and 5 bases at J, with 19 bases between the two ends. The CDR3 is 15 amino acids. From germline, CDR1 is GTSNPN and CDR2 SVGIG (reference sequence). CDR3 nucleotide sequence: TGTGCCTGGCGATTTAGAACTAACCTGGACAATGAGCAGTTCTTC. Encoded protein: CAWRFRTNLDNEQFF.

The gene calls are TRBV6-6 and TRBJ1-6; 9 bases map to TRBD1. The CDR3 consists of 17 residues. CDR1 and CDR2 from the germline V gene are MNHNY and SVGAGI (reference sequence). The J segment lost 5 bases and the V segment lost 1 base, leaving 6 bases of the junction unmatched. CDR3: CASSYLGQGSHNSPLHF. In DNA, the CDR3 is TGTGCCAGCAGTTACTTGGGACAGGGTTCCCATAATTCACCCCTCCACTTT.

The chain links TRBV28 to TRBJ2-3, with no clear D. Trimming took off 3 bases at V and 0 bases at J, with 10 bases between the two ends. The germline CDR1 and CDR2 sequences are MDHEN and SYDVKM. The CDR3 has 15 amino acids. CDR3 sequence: CASSLGIESTDTQYF. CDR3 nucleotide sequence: TGTGCCAGCAGTTTGGGCATCGAGAGCACAGATACGCAGTATTTT.